Listed below are T cell receptor beta chains from one sample, sequenced in a study of shared clonotypes between healthy human individuals. The repertoire was sequenced with immunoSEQ multiplex PCR; TCRdb's copy has only in-frame clones and lacks some. The table records 490,000 or so clones, 76% of them present only once. Sequenced input: PBMCs. The receptors here all came from a woman in her forties in good health. Some clones in this sample may be carry-over from other donors' samples. The CDR3 runs from the conserved cysteine through the conserved F or W. A D gene is named only where the DNA matches it firmly. Clone size is shown for a subset of rows, as once, few, many or a class of expanded clone.

j_gene	d_gene	v_gene	abundance	CDR3nt	CDR3aa
TRBJ1-3	TRBD1	TRBV5-1	NA	TGCGCCAGCAGCAAGGGACAGGGGGGTGGAAACACCATATATTTT	CASSKGQGGGNTIYF
TRBJ1-4	NA	TRBV5-6	few	TGTGCCAGCAGCCGATATAGGGCTAATGAAAAACTGTTTTTT	CASSRYRANEKLFF
TRBJ2-7	TRBD2	TRBV7-2	NA	TGTGCCAGCAGCTGGGGGCAGCGGGAGGCGGTTTACGAGCAGTACTTC	CASSWGQREAVYEQYF
TRBJ2-1	NA	TRBV18	few	TGTGCCAGCTCACTTGCGCGGGACGTTGAGCAGTTCTTC	CASSLARDVEQFF
TRBJ2-5	TRBD1	TRBV30	NA	TGTGCCTGGAGCCCCGGGACAGGGGGGAGAGAGACCCAGTACTTC	CAWSPGTGGRETQYF
TRBJ2-6	NA	TRBV6-1	few	TGTGCCAGCAGTGGTTTAAGGTCTGGGGCCAACGTCCTGACTTTC	CASSGLRSGANVLTF
TRBJ2-7	TRBD1	TRBV10-3	many	TGTGCCATCAGTGGACAGGGGGTTGAGCAGTACTTC	CAISGQGVEQYF
TRBJ2-7	NA	TRBV30	NA	TGTGCCTGGGCCCCCCCCCGGGCCCCAATATCCTACGAGCAGTACTTC	CAWAPPRAPISYEQYF
TRBJ2-1	NA	TRBV9	NA	TGTGCCAGCAGCGCGACAGGATACAATGAGCAGTTCTTC	CASSATGYNEQFF
TRBJ2-3	TRBD2	TRBV18	NA	TGTGCCAGCTCACCACTAGCGGGGACAAGCACAGATACGCAGTATTTT	CASSPLAGTSTDTQYF
TRBJ2-7	NA	TRBV28	NA	TGTGCCAGCAGTACCCAGGGCTTCGCCTACGAGCAGTACTTC	CASSTQGFAYEQYF
TRBJ2-7	NA	TRBV5-1	NA	TGCGCCAGCAGCTTGGAACGCAGGCAGTACTTC	CASSLERRQYF
TRBJ2-5	TRBD1	TRBV9	few	TGTGCCAGCAGCGTCTACTTTGGGACAGGAACTCAAGAGACCCAGTACTTC	CASSVYFGTGTQETQYF
TRBJ2-4	NA	TRBV10-2	NA	TGCGCCAGCAGTGAGGCGGGAAAAAACATTCAGTACTTC	CASSEAGKNIQYF
TRBJ2-3	NA	TRBV11-2	NA	TGTGCCAGCAGCTTACAGGGAAGAGATACGCAGTATTTT	CASSLQGRDTQYF
TRBJ2-5	NA	TRBV11-2	NA	TGTGCCAGCAGCTTACCTGGAGAGACCCAGTACTTC	CASSLPGETQYF
TRBJ2-1	NA	TRBV18	NA	TGTGCCAGCTCACCAGGGGAGGATGAGCAGTTCTTC	CASSPGEDEQFF
TRBJ2-7	NA	TRBV5-6	few	TGTGCCAGCAGCTTGGCGGGGCACTACGAGCAGTACTTC	CASSLAGHYEQYF
TRBJ2-6	NA	TRBV11-2	NA	TGTGCCAGCAGCTTAGATTCCACGAGCGTCTCTGGGGCCAACGTCCTGACTTTC	CASSLDSTSVSGANVLTF
TRBJ1-5	TRBD1	TRBV28	NA	TGTGCCAGCACCACGGACAGGGGGGGAGGCAATCAGCCCCAGCATTTT	CASTTDRGGGNQPQHF
TRBJ1-1	TRBD1	TRBV19	NA	TGTGCCAGTAGTCCCAGACAGGGGTTATACACTGAAGCTTTCTTT	CASSPRQGLYTEAFF
TRBJ2-7	TRBD2	TRBV18	once	TGTGCCAGCTCACCACAGCGGGGGGGCCCGGTCACCTACGAGCAGTACTTC	CASSPQRGGPVTYEQYF
TRBJ2-3	TRBD2	TRBV19	NA	TGTAGCTCGGGACTAGCAGCAGATACGCAGTATTTT	CSSGLAADTQYF
TRBJ2-5	NA	TRBV29-1	NA	TGCAGCGTTGAAGAGGGGTCACAAGAGACCCAGTACTTC	CSVEEGSQETQYF
TRBJ2-3	NA	TRBV18	NA	TGTGCCAGCTCACCCCCCCTCAACACAGATACGCAGTATTTT	CASSPPLNTDTQYF
TRBJ2-7	NA	TRBV2	NA	TGTGCCAGCAGTGAAGGGGGATACGAGCAGTACTTC	CASSEGGYEQYF
TRBJ2-7	TRBD1	TRBV15	NA	TGTGCCACCAGCATGGACAGGGTCGAGCAGTACTTC	CATSMDRVEQYF
TRBJ2-1	NA	TRBV5-1	NA	TGCGCCAGCAGCGAGAACGGGGGCCGCTCCTACAATGAGCAGTTCTTC	CASSENGGRSYNEQFF
TRBJ1-3	TRBD1	TRBV5-4	NA	TGTGCCAGCAGCCGCGGGACAGATTATGGAAACACCATATATTTT	CASSRGTDYGNTIYF
TRBJ2-1	NA	TRBV19	few	TGTGCCAGTAGTATCACTACCGCGGGCAATGAGCAGTTCTTC	CASSITTAGNEQFF
TRBJ2-5	TRBD1	TRBV9	NA	TGTGCCAGCAGCGTAGCTTCAAGGACAGGATTTGAGACCCAGTACTTC	CASSVASRTGFETQYF
TRBJ1-2	NA	TRBV7-2	NA	TGTGCCAGCAGCTTAGTCACCGGGGGGGGCTATGGCTACACCTTC	CASSLVTGGGYGYTF